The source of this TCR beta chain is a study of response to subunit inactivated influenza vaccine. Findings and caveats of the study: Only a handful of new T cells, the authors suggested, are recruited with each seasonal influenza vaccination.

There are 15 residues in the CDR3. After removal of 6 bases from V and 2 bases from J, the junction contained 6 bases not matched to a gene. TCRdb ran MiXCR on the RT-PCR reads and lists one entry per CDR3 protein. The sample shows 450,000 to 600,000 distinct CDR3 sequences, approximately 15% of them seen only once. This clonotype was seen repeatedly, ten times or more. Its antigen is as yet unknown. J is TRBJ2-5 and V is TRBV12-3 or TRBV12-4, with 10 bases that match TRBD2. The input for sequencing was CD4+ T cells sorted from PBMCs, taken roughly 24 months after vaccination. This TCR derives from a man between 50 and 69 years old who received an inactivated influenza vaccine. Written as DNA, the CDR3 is TGTGCCAGCAGCCCGGGACTAGCGAATCAAGAGACCCAGTACTTC. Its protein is CASSPGLANQETQYF.